Listed below are T cell receptor beta chains from one sample, sequenced in a study of blood T cell repertoires in COVID-19. Method: immunoSEQ multiplex PCR; TCRdb's copy keeps in-frame clones and lacks some. The sample records some 50,000 clones, around 83% being singletons. Sequencing was done on a sample of peripheral blood. All receptors come from a man aged 35-49 years with active COVID-19. CDR3s include the opening cysteine and the closing phenylalanine or tryptophan. Each record gives: CDR3 DNA, CDR3 protein, clone size, D gene, J gene, V gene. A D gene is named only where the DNA matches it firmly. Size is stated for part of the rows, as once, few or many counts, or as a class when the clone is expanded.

TGTGCCATCAGGGGCAGACAGGGGGTTAGCGAGCAGTACTTC	CAIRGRQGVSEQYF	-	TRBD1	TRBJ2-7	TRBV10-3
TGTGCCAGCAGTTCGCCTTCCGCCAGGGACAGCCCAGAGCAGTACTTC	CASSSPSARDSPEQYF	-	TRBD1	TRBJ2-7	TRBV28
TGTGCCAGCAGTGATCCCGGACAGAGAGGCACCGGGGAGCTGTTTTTT	CASSDPGQRGTGELFF	few	-	TRBJ2-2	TRBV25-1
TGCGCCAGCAGCCAAGCGGGAGGAGCTAACTATGGCTACACCTTC	CASSQAGGANYGYTF	-	-	TRBJ1-2	TRBV4-1
TGTGCCAGCAGCTTTAGCGGGAGGGTCGGCACCGGGGAGCTGTTTTTT	CASSFSGRVGTGELFF	-	TRBD2	TRBJ2-2	TRBV11-2
TGTGCCTTTAGGGGGCAGGCGGCTGAAGCTTTCTTT	CAFRGQAAEAFF	-	TRBD1	TRBJ1-1	TRBV30
TGTGCCGGAACTACACGAGGCAGGGGGCTTACCGGGGAGCTGTTTTTT	CAGTTRGRGLTGELFF	-	TRBD1	TRBJ2-2	TRBV7-9
TGTGCCTGGAGTGTAGGACGGGGCACTGAAGCTTTCTTT	CAWSVGRGTEAFF	-	-	TRBJ1-1	TRBV30
TGTGCCAGCAGTGGGGACAGGGGAAGGGTGAACACTGAAGCTTTCTTT	CASSGDRGRVNTEAFF	once	TRBD1	TRBJ1-1	TRBV5-5
TGTGCCAGCAGCTTTGACAGGGGACAAGAGACCCAGTACTTC	CASSFDRGQETQYF	-	TRBD1	TRBJ2-5	TRBV7-8
TGTGCCAGCAGCTCCTCAGGGGAGACCCAGTACTTC	CASSSSGETQYF	-	-	TRBJ2-5	TRBV6-6
TGTGCCAGCAGCTTAGTGGCGGGATCCCGCTACGAGCAGTACTTC	CASSLVAGSRYEQYF	once	-	TRBJ2-7	TRBV7-6
TGCGCCAGCAGCCCCCCTGCGGAGGCCTCGTTGGGCGAGCAGTACTTC	CASSPPAEASLGEQYF	-	-	TRBJ2-7	TRBV4-1
TGCGCCAGCAGCTTGGACGGGGAGGATACGCAGTATTTT	CASSLDGEDTQYF	-	-	TRBJ2-3	TRBV5-1
TGTGCCAGCTCCCCCAGCGGGAGGGGCAATGAGCAGTTCTTC	CASSPSGRGNEQFF	-	TRBD2	TRBJ2-1	TRBV18
TGTGCCAGCAGTCAGCGGGAGAGGGATACGCAGTATTTT	CASSQRERDTQYF	-	TRBD2	TRBJ2-3	TRBV6-5
TGTGCCACCAGCCTCGGGACAGACCCCTACAATGAGCAGTTCTTC	CATSLGTDPYNEQFF	few	TRBD1	TRBJ2-1	TRBV15
TGTGCCAGCAGTGGGCAGGGTAGTGAAAAACTGTTTTTT	CASSGQGSEKLFF	-	-	TRBJ1-4	TRBV11-2
TGTGCCTCGGGTGGGGGGACTAGCCCCACCTACGAGCAGTACTTC	CASGGGTSPTYEQYF	-	TRBD2	TRBJ2-7	TRBV30
TGTGCCAGCAGCCTACTCGCGGGCTCCTACAATGAGCAGTTCTTC	CASSLLAGSYNEQFF	-	-	TRBJ2-1	TRBV27
TGTGCCACCAGGACTCAGGGGACGGACCTGGGCTACACCTTC	CATRTQGTDLGYTF	-	-	TRBJ1-2	TRBV24-1
TGTGCCAGTAGTATGGGGGGACAGGTCGGTGGCTACACCTTC	CASSMGGQVGGYTF	-	TRBD1	TRBJ1-2	TRBV19
TGTGCCAGCAGCCAACGGTTTAGGACTAGCGGGAGGGGACACCAAGAGACCCAGTACTTC	CASSQRFRTSGRGHQETQYF	-	TRBD2	TRBJ2-5	TRBV14
TGCAGTGCACGGGACTGGGAGACCCAGTACTTC	CSARDWETQYF	-	-	TRBJ2-5	TRBV20-1
TGTGCCTACGGACGGGACAGACCATATGGCTACACCTTC	CAYGRDRPYGYTF	-	TRBD1	TRBJ1-2	TRBV30
TGTGCCAGCAGTGAGCGCCGTAGCTCCTACGAGCAGTACTTC	CASSERRSSYEQYF	-	-	TRBJ2-7	TRBV6-1
TGTGCCAGCAGTTACCAGCGTCCCCAGCGGGATACGCAGTATTTT	CASSYQRPQRDTQYF	-	-	TRBJ2-3	TRBV27
TGCGCCAGCAGCCAAGCGGGACAGGGTTCGTACCACACCTTC	CASSQAGQGSYHTF	-	TRBD1	TRBJ1-2	TRBV5-1
TGTGCCAGCAGTGAGTCGACAGGGGCGGGCACTGAAGCTTTCTTT	CASSESTGAGTEAFF	-	TRBD1	TRBJ1-1	TRBV6-1
TGTGCCAGCAGCTTAGGGCGGGGGGGTAAACCCAAAAACATTCAGTACTTC	CASSLGRGGKPKNIQYF	-	TRBD2	TRBJ2-4	TRBV7-9
TGTGCCAGTAGTATCGGTCAGGCCAGCTCCTACGAGCAGTACTTC	CASSIGQASSYEQYF	once	-	TRBJ2-7	TRBV19
TGCAGTGCTAGTACCGGGACTACCAATTACAATGAGCAGTTCTTC	CSASTGTTNYNEQFF	-	TRBD2	TRBJ2-1	TRBV20-1